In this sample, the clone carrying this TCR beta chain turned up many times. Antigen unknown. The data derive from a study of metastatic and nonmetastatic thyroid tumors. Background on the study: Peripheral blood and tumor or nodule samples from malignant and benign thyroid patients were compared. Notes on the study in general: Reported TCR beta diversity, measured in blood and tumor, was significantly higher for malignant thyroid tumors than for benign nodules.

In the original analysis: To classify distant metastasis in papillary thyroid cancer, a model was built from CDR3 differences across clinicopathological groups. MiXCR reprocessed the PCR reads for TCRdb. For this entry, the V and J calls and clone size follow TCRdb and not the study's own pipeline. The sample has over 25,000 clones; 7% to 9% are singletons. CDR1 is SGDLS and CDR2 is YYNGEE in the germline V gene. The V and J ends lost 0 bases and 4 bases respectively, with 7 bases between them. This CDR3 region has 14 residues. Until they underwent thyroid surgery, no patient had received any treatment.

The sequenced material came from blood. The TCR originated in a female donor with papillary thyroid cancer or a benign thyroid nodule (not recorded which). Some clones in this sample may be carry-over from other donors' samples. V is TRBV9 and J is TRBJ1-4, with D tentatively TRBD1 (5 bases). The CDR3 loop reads CASSVGQFNEKLFF. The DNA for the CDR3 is TGTGCCAGCAGCGTAGGACAGTTTAATGAAAAACTGTTTTTT.